This TCR beta chain emerged from a study of cytomegalovirus exposure and HLA in healthy donors. This clone appeared a few times. 13 Jbeta primers and 60 Vbeta primers were used for the PCR. Repertoires were generated with immunoSEQ multiplex PCR, while TCRdb's copy carries only in-frame clones and drops some. This sample yields 85,000 to 120,000 clones, of which roughly 82% are seen a single time; around 5.8% belongs to the top ten. Trimming at V came to 0 bases and at J to 5 bases, leaving 3 bases not matched to a gene. The CDR3 has 17 residues. CDR1 and CDR2 (germline): MDHEN, SYDVKM. The sample consisted of PBMCs. J is TRBJ1-6 and V is TRBV28, with TRBD1 identical over 11 bases. This receptor was obtained from a woman between 45 and 60 years old in good health and CMV-seropositive. The CDR3 coding sequence is TGTGCCAGCAGTTTATGGCGGACAGGGGGCGATAATTCACCCCTCCACTTT. Its protein is CASSLWRTGGDNSPLHF.